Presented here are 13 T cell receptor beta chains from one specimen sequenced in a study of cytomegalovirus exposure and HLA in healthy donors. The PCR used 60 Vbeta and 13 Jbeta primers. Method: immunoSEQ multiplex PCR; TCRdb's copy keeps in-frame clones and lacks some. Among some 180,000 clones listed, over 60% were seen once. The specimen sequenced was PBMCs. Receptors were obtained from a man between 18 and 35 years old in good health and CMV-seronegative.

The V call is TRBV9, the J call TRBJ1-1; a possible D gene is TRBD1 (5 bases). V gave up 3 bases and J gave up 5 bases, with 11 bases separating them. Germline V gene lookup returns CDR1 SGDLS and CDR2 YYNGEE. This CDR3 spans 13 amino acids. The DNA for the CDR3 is TGTGCCAGCAGCGCTGGGGGAGGGACTGAAGCTTTCTTT. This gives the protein CASSAGGGTEAFF.

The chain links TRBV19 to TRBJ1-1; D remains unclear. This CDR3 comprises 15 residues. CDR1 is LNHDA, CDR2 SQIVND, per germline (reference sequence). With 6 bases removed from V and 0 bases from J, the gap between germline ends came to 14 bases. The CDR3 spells CASRPPKTLNTEAFF. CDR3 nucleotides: TGTGCCAGTAGACCACCTAAGACTCTGAACACTGAAGCTTTCTTT.

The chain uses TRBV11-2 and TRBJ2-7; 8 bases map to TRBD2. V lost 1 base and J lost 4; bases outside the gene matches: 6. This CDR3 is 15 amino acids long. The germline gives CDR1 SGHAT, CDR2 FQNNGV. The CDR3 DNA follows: TGTGCCAGCAGCTTAGTTGCGGGAGGAAGGTACGAGCAGTACTTC. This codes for CASSLVAGGRYEQYF.

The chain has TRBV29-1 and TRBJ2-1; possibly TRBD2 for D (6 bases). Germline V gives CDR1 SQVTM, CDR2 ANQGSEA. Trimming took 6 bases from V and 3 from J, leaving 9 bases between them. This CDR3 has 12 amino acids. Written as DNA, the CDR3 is TGCAGCGTCGCCGGGAGCTACAATGAGCAGTTCTTC. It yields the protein CSVAGSYNEQFF.

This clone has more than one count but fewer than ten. CDR3 nucleotide sequence: TGTGCCAGCAGTCATCACAGGGGGCAAGCCACCGGGGAGCTGTTTTTT. It yields the protein CASSHHRGQATGELFF. The V and J genes are TRBV28 and TRBJ2-2; 9 bases are shared with TRBD1. The CDR3 has 16 residues. Germline V gives CDR1 MDHEN, CDR2 SYDVKM. Unmatched junction bases numbered 8, after V lost 5 bases and J lost 4 bases.

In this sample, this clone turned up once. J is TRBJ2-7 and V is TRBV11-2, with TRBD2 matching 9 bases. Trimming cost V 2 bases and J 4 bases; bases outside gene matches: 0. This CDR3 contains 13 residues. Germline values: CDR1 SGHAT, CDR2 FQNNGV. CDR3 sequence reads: CASSLLAGYEQYF. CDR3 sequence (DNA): TGTGCCAGCAGCTTACTAGCGGGATACGAGCAGTACTTC.

The CDR3 reads CASSLAPGQDEKLFF. CDR3 bases: TGCGCCAGCAGCTTGGCCCCTGGGCAGGATGAAAAACTGTTTTTT. The rearrangement joins TRBV5-1 to TRBJ1-4; D is uncertain. CDR3 length: 15 amino acids. Between the trimmed V and J ends, which lost 0 bases and 6 bases, there was a span of 12 bases. Germline CDR1 and CDR2: SGHRS and YFSETQ.

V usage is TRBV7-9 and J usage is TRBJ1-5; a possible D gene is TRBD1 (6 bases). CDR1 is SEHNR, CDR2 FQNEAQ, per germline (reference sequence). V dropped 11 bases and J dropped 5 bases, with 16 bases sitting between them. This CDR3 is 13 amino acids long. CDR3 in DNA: TGTGCCGGGGGGGGCGCGGCTGATCAGCCCCAGCATTTT. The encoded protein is CAGGGAADQPQHF.

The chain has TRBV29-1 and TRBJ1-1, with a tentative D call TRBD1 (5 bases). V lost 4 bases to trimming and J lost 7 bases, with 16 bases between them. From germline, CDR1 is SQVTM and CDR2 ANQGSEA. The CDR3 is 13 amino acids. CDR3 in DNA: TGCAGCGTTGGGGCCAGGGCCGAATGTGAAGCTTTCTTT. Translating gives CSVGARAECEAFF.

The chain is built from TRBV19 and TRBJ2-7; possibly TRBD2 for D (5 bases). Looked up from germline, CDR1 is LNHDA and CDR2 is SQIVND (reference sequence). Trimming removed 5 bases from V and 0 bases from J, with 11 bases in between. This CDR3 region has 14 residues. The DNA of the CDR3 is TGTGCCAGTAGTTTGAGCGGTAGCTCCTACGAGCAGTACTTC. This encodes CASSLSGSSYEQYF.

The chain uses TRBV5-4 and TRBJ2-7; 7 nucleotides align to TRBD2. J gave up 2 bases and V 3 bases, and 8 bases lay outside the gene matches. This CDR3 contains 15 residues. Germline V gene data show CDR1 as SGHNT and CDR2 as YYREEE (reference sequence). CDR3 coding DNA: TGTGCCAGCAGCTCTAGCGGTGGGAGAACCTACGAGCAGTACTTC. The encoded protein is CASSSSGGRTYEQYF.

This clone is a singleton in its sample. CDR3 sequence: CASSLLAGDQETQYF. CDR3 in DNA: TGTGCCAGCAGCCTCCTAGCGGGTGACCAAGAGACCCAGTACTTC. The V gene is TRBV6-6, the J gene TRBJ2-5, with 8 positions matching TRBD2. From germline, CDR1 is MNHNY and CDR2 SVGAGI (reference sequence). The CDR3 has 15 residues. V gave up 6 bases and J gave up 0 bases; unmatched junction bases: 6.

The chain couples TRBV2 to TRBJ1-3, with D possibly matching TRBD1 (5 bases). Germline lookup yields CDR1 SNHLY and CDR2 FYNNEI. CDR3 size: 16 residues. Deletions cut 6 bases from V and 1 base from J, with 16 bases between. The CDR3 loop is CASRPTGRASGNTIYF. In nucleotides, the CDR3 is TGTGCCAGCAGGCCCACGGGCAGGGCATCTGGAAACACCATATATTTT.